One and the same sample provided the 6 T cell receptor beta chains below, sequenced in a study of T cell clones after liver transplantation. Here immunoSEQ multiplex PCR was the method, and the copy in TCRdb shows in-frame clones only, minus some. The table has 12,000 to 15,000 clones, roughly 85% seen once; the top ten hold 28%. The source was CD8+ T cells from blood, collected around 48 months after liver transplant. Receptor source: a human patient who received a liver transplant. A share of the T cells may be of graft donor origin.

The chain combines TRBV20-1 with TRBJ1-1; D is undetermined. Trimming shortened V by 6 bases and J by 0 bases, and 5 bases separated the two germline ends. Germline-derived CDR1 and CDR2 are DFQATT and SNEGSKA (reference sequence). The CDR3 has 11 residues. CDR3 bases: TGCAGTGCGAGGTTGAACACTGAAGCTTTCTTT. Translated, it gives CSARLNTEAFF.

The chain couples TRBV4-1 to TRBJ2-1; tentative D call: TRBD2 (6 bases). V gave up 0 bases and J gave up 4 bases, with 10 bases separating them. CDR3 length: 15 residues. CDR1 is MGHRA and CDR2 is YSYEKL in the germline V gene. CDR3 region: CASSQDDSGYNEQFF. Here the CDR3 DNA reads TGCGCCAGCAGCCAAGATGATAGCGGTTACAATGAGCAGTTCTTC.

The chain couples TRBV15 to TRBJ2-7; 7 positions agree with TRBD1. This CDR3 is built from 14 residues. CDR1 and CDR2 (germline): LNHNV, YYDKDF (reference sequence). J gave up 3 bases and V 0 bases, and 2 bases lay outside the gene matches. The CDR3, as DNA: TGTGCCACCAGCAGAGAAGGGACAGACTACGAGCAGTACTTC. It codes for CATSREGTDYEQYF.

V usage is TRBV28 and J usage is TRBJ2-7; 8 bases are shared with TRBD2. V lost 4 bases and J lost 3; bases outside the gene matches: 8. CDR3 length: 15 amino acids. Per germline, CDR1 MDHEN and CDR2 SYDVKM. This CDR3 is CASSSPGSGNYEQYF. In DNA form, the CDR3 reads TGTGCCAGCAGTTCCCCGGGTAGCGGGAACTACGAGCAGTACTTC.

This clone has more than one count but fewer than ten. The chain couples TRBV2 to TRBJ2-7; perhaps D is TRBD1 or TRBD2 (6 bases each). This CDR3 is 12 amino acids long. Germline-derived CDR1 and CDR2 are SNHLY and FYNNEI. The V gene lost 7 bases and the J gene lost 6 bases, with 13 bases spanning the gap. Here the CDR3 DNA reads TGTGCCAGCAAGAAACAGGGAGGCGAGCAGTACTTC. This translates into CASKKQGGEQYF.

This clone was detected only a few times. The chain recombines TRBV9 with TRBJ2-1; 8 bases fit TRBD2. This CDR3 is 16 amino acids long. Losses at the gene ends were 4 bases for V and 4 bases for J; bases not matched to a gene: 10. The germline gives CDR1 SGDLS, CDR2 YYNGEE. The CDR3 loop is CASSPHRGGNYNEQFF. CDR3 nucleotide sequence: TGTGCCAGCAGCCCCCACCGGGGGGGCAATTACAATGAGCAGTTCTTC.